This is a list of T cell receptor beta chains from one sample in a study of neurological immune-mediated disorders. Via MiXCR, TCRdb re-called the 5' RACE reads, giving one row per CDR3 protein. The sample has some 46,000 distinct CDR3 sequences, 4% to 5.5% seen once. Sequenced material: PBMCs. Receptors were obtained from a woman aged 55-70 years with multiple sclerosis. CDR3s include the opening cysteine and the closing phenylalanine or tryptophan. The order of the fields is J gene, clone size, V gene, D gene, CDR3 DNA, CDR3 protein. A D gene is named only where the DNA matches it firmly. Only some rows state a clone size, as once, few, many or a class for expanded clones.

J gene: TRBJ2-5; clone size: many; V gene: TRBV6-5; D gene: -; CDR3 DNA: TGTGCCAGCAGTTACTCGATCCGGGGACCTCGGGAGACCCAGTACTTC; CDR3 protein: CASSYSIRGPRETQYF
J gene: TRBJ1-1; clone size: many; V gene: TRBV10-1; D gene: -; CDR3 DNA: TGCGCCAGCAGTGAGGCCGGTAGAGACACTGAAGCTTTCTTT; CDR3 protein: CASSEAGRDTEAFF
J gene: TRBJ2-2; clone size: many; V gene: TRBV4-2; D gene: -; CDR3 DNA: TGTGCCAGCAGCCAAGGAATACCGCCCCCGGGGGAGCTGTTTTTT; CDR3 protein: CASSQGIPPPGELFF
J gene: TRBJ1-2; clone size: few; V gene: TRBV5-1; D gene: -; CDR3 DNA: TGCGCCAGCAGGCCTCCGGGACTCGGAGACTATGGCTACACCTTC; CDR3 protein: CASRPPGLGDYGYTF
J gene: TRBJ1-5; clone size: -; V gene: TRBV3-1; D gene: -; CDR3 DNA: TGTGCCAGCAGCCAAGAAGATCAGCCCCAGAATTTT; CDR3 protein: CASSQEDQPQNF
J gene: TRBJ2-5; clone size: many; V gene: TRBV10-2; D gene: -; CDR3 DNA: TGCGCCAGCAGGAAGACAGAAGAGACCCAGTACTTC; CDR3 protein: CASRKTEETQYF
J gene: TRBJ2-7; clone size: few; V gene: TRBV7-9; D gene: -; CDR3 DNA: TGTGCCAGCAGCTTAGTGGGGGCAGTAGTCCACGAGCAGTACTTC; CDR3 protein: CASSLVGAVVHEQYF
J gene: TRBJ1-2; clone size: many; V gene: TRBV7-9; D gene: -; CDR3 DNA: TGTGCCAGCAGCTTAAACAGGGCGGGCTATGGCTACACCTTC; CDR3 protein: CASSLNRAGYGYTF
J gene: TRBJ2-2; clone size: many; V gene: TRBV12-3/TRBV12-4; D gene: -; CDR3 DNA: TGTGCCAGCGGACCGGGGACCCACACCGGGGAGCTGTTTTTT; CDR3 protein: CASGPGTHTGELFF
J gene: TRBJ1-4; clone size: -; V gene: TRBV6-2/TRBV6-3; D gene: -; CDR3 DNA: TGTGCCGCGACCGAAGGGGAAAAACTGTTTTTT; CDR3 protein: CAATEGEKLFF
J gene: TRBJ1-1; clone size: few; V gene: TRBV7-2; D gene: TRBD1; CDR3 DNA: TGTGCCAGCAGCTTAGCGACAGGGGTCGAAGCTTTCTTT; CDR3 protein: CASSLATGVEAFF
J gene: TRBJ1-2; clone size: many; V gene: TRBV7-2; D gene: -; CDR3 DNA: TGTGCCAGCAGCTTAGGGCACAACTATGGCTACACCTTC; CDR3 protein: CASSLGHNYGYTF
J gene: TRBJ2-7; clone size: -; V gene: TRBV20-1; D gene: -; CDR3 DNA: TGCAGTGCCTCGCAGGTCAGGGTAAGACAAGAGCAGTACTTC; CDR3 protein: CSASQVRVRQEQYF
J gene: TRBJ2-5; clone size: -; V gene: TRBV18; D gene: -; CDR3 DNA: TGTGCCAGCTCACCACCGAGGGGAGGTCAGGGAGAGACCCAGTACTTC; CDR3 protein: CASSPPRGGQGETQYF
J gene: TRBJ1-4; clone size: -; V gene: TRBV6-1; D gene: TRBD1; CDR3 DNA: TGTGCCAGCAGTCCTTCGGACAGGGGGCATGAAAAACTGTTTTTT; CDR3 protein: CASSPSDRGHEKLFF
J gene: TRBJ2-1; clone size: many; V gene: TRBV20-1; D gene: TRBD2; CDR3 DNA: TGCAGTGCTAGAGATGGGCTAGCGGGGGAGAGCTCCTACAATGAGCAGTTCTTC; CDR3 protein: CSARDGLAGESSYNEQFF
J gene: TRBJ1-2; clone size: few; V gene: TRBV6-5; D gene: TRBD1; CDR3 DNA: TGTGCCAGCAGCTTGGGGACAGGGACTAACTATGGCTACACCTTC; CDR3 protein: CASSLGTGTNYGYTF
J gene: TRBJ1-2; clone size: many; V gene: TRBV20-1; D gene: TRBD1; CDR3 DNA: TGCAGTGCCGCGACAGGGAGCGTCTATGGCTACACCTTC; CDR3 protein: CSAATGSVYGYTF
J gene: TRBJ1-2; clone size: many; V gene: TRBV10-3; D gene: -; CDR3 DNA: TGTGCCATCAGTGGCGGACCTAACTATGGCTACACCTTC; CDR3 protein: CAISGGPNYGYTF
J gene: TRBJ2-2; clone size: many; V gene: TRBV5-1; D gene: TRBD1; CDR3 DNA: TGCGCCAGCAGCCGGGACAGGGGAGGAAACACCGGGGAGCTGTTTTTT; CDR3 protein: CASSRDRGGNTGELFF
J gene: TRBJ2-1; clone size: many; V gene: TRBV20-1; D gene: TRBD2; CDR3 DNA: TGCAGTGCTAGGACTAGCGAATCCTACAATGAGCAGTTCTTC; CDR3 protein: CSARTSESYNEQFF
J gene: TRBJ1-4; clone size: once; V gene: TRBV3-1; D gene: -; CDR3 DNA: TGTGCCAGCAGCCAAGGCCGGGATGAAAAACTGTTTTTT; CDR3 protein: CASSQGRDEKLFF
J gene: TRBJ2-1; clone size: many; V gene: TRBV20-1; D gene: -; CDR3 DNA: TGCAGTGCTAGCGGGGTGACGGATGAGCAGTTCTTC; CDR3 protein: CSASGVTDEQFF
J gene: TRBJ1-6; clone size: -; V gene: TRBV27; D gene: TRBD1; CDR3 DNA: TGTGCCAGCAGTCGGGACAGGCATAATTCACCCCTCAACTTT; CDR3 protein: CASSRDRHNSPLNF
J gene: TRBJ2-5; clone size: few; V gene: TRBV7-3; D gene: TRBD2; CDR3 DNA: TGTGCCAGCAGCCCGAGCGGGGCGCGGGAGACCCAGTACTTC; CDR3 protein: CASSPSGARETQYF